The clone carrying this T cell receptor beta chain has a handful of counts. Its antigen is still unknown. The data were obtained in a study of early T cells in non-severe SARS-CoV-2 infection. Study background: Bulk RNA taken from unsorted whole blood was sequenced, leaving chains unpaired.

Whole-study results and caveats: Private and CD4 specificities were missed by VDJdb matching, skewed to anti-spike CD8.

The TCR library protocol was used to attach unique molecular identifiers. These identifiers were attached to individual cDNA molecules. MiXCR, run by TCRdb on the 5' RACE reads, gives a single entry per CDR3 protein. The sample lists some 80,000 distinct CDR3 sequences, about 12% occurring once. The CDR3 has 15 residues. Trimming at V came to 5 bases and at J to 6 bases, leaving 6 bases not matched to a gene. Germline V gives CDR1 SGHVS, CDR2 FNYEAQ. The clonotype comes from an adult who was a healthcare worker with PCR-confirmed SARS-CoV-2 infection or an uninfected control (not recorded which). V and J are TRBV7-6 and TRBJ2-2, with TRBD2 matching over 10 bases. The sequenced sample consisted of whole blood. CDR3 loop: CASSPRGLAAGELFF. In DNA form, the CDR3 reads TGTGCCAGCAGCCCACGAGGACTAGCGGCCGGGGAGCTGTTTTTT.